This is a list of T cell receptor beta chains from one sample in a study of shared clonotypes between healthy human individuals. Some clones are missing from TCRdb's copy, which holds only in-frame ones; the method was immunoSEQ multiplex PCR. The sample includes roughly 520,000 clones, approximately 95% seen only once; the top ten take 0.05% to 0.07%. Material: naive CD4+ T cells sorted from blood. All receptors come from a woman younger than 45 in good health. CDR3s include the opening cysteine and the closing phenylalanine or tryptophan. D genes are given only for firm matches. Not every row has a clone size; where given, it reads once, few, many or a size class.

clone_size d_call j_call v_call cdr3_nt cdr3_aa
- TRBD1 TRBJ1-2 TRBV10-2 TGCGCCAGTGGGACAGCAAACTATGGCTACACCTTC CASGTANYGYTF
once TRBD1 TRBJ1-4 TRBV6-5 TGTGCCAGCAGTTACGGACAGGGGGCTAAAGAAAAACTGTTTTTT CASSYGQGAKEKLFF
- - TRBJ2-7 TRBV7-8 TGTGCCAGCAGCTTAGCGGGCTACTCCTACGAGCAGTACTTC CASSLAGYSYEQYF
- TRBD1 TRBJ1-3 TRBV29-1 TGCAGCGTCAGTTCAGGGGGCGGTGGAAACACCATATATTTT CSVSSGGGGNTIYF
- - TRBJ1-5 TRBV15 TGTGCCACCAGCAGAGATCCGGGATTTAGCAATCAGCCCCAGCATTTT CATSRDPGFSNQPQHF
- - TRBJ2-1 TRBV10-3 TGTGCCATCTCTCGAGGGGTCCCCCAAGATGAGCAGTTCTTC CAISRGVPQDEQFF
- - TRBJ2-7 TRBV2 TGTGCCAGCGAGAGGAGAACCTACGAGCAGTACTTC CASERRTYEQYF
- - TRBJ1-1 TRBV28 TGTGCCAGCAGTCCCCCGGGCTTGGCAGGGTCGCGCACTGAAGCTTTCTTT CASSPPGLAGSRTEAFF
- - TRBJ1-4 TRBV7-9 TGTGCCAGCAGCCCAACAGATGAAAAACTGTTTTTT CASSPTDEKLFF
- - TRBJ1-4 TRBV27 TGTGCCAGCAGTTTGAAGGGAATAGGGGAAAAGGGGCTGTTTTTT CASSLKGIGEKGLFF
- TRBD1 TRBJ2-5 TRBV7-9 TGTGCCAGCAGCTTTGCCTACAGGGGGTTAGAGACCCAGTACTTC CASSFAYRGLETQYF
- - TRBJ2-1 TRBV5-8 TGTGCCAGCAGCCAGCTATCGAGGAATGAGCAGTTCTTC CASSQLSRNEQFF
- TRBD1 TRBJ1-3 TRBV28 TGTGCCAGCAGCAACAGGGGAATGGGAAACACCATATATTTT CASSNRGMGNTIYF
- - TRBJ2-7 TRBV27 TGTGCCAGCAGTTCTCCGGGACTTCCCTTGGAGCAGTACTTC CASSSPGLPLEQYF
- - TRBJ2-7 TRBV5-6 TGTGCCAGCAGCTTGGTTGCGCGGTCCCATTCCTACGAGCAGTACTTC CASSLVARSHSYEQYF
- - TRBJ1-2 TRBV6-4 TGTGCCAGCAGTGTGGGGGGTAACTATGGCTACACCTTC CASSVGGNYGYTF
once - TRBJ2-7 TRBV5-1 TGCGCCAGCAGCTTGGAACCGGGGGCGCTTGAGCAGTACTTC CASSLEPGALEQYF
- TRBD1 TRBJ1-4 TRBV5-5 TGTGCCAGCAGCTCGGACGCGGGACAGGTGCCCCGAGGGGGAAAACTGTTTTTT CASSSDAGQVPRGGKLFF
- - TRBJ2-7 TRBV29-1 TGCAGCGTTTGGGGAAAGAGAGGCGAGCAGTACTTC CSVWGKRGEQYF
- TRBD1 TRBJ2-6 TRBV5-8 TGTGCCAGCAGCTTTAGGACAGGGTTTTCTGGGGCCAACGTCCTGACTTTC CASSFRTGFSGANVLTF
- - TRBJ2-5 TRBV29-1 TGCAGCGCCCCAGCGGCGCGGAGGGGGACCCAGTACTTC CSAPAARRGTQYF
- TRBD1 TRBJ2-2 TRBV4-2 TGTGCCAGCAGCCAAATAGACAGGGCGAACACCGGGGAGCTGTTTTTT CASSQIDRANTGELFF
- - TRBJ1-1 TRBV28 TGTGCCAGCAGTTTAGGCACCCCGAACACTGAAGCTTTCTTT CASSLGTPNTEAFF
once - TRBJ2-5 TRBV19 TGTGCCAGTAGTATAGCTCCCGGGACGGCGAAAGAGACCCAGTACTTC CASSIAPGTAKETQYF
- - TRBJ2-5 TRBV15 TGTGCCACCAGCAGGCGGGAATGGACTATATCCCTAGAGACCCAGTACTTC CATSRREWTISLETQYF
- TRBD1 TRBJ2-5 TRBV5-1 TGCGCCAGCAGCGGACAGGGGCCCGAGACCCAGTACTTC CASSGQGPETQYF
- - TRBJ2-1 TRBV28 TGTGCCAGCAGTTTACCCGAGTACAATGAGCAGTTCTTC CASSLPEYNEQFF
- TRBD1 TRBJ2-7 TRBV7-9 TGTGCCAGCAGCCCGAACCGGGACAGGGTAGGTTACGAGCAGTACTTC CASSPNRDRVGYEQYF
once - TRBJ2-5 TRBV28 TGTGCCAGCGGTTACAATAGGGACCAGTACTTC CASGYNRDQYF
- TRBD1 TRBJ2-7 TRBV4-1 TGCGCCAGCAGCCGGAACCGGGACAGGACCTACGAGCAGTACTTC CASSRNRDRTYEQYF
- - TRBJ2-7 TRBV18 TGTGCCAGCTCACCGGGGGGTTCCTACGAGCAGTACTTC CASSPGGSYEQYF
- TRBD1 TRBJ1-5 TRBV5-1 TGCGCCAGCAGCCTTGGACAGGCAAATCAGCCCCAGCATTTT CASSLGQANQPQHF
- - TRBJ2-7 TRBV5-8 TGTGCCAGCAGCCTACGGTGGGACAAAACCTACGAGCAGTACTTC CASSLRWDKTYEQYF
- - TRBJ1-3 TRBV9 TGTGCCAGCACCCCAGACCTTCCCGGAAACACCATATATTTT CASTPDLPGNTIYF
- - TRBJ1-2 TRBV9 TGTGCCAGCAGCCCCGGGGGCGTTAACTATGGCTACACCTTC CASSPGGVNYGYTF
- - TRBJ2-2 TRBV2 TGTGCCAGCAGTGAAATAGGGGCAGCAAACACCGGGGAGCTGTTTTTT CASSEIGAANTGELFF
- TRBD2 TRBJ2-1 TRBV7-8 TGTGCCAGCCCCGGACTGACCGGGAGGTATGAGCAGTTCTTC CASPGLTGRYEQFF
- - TRBJ2-7 TRBV19 TGTGCCAGTAGTATCGGCGGGACACCCTCCTACGAGCAGTACTTC CASSIGGTPSYEQYF
- - TRBJ2-1 TRBV29-1 TGCAGCGCTCTAGCGTCAGGATGGAATGAGCAGTTCTTC CSALASGWNEQFF
- TRBD1 TRBJ2-7 TRBV5-1 TGCGCCAGCAGCCCAGAGGGACAGGGAATTAGGGAGCAGTACTTC CASSPEGQGIREQYF
- - TRBJ2-5 TRBV28 TGTGCCAGCAGAAGGACAGAATATGAGCAGTACTTC CASRRTEYEQYF
- - TRBJ2-2 TRBV28 TGTGCCAGCAGTTTATCTACCGGGGAGCTGTTTTTT CASSLSTGELFF
- TRBD2 TRBJ2-7 TRBV6-1 TGTGCCAGCAGTGAATTTGGCACTAGCGGGAGGTATAACGAGCAGTACTTC CASSEFGTSGRYNEQYF
- TRBD1 TRBJ2-7 TRBV28 TGTGCCAGCAGCTCCGGGACAGGGGACGAGCAGTACTTC CASSSGTGDEQYF
- TRBD2 TRBJ2-6 TRBV19 TGTGCCAGTAGTATGGAGGTCAGCGGGACCGTCACGTCTGGGGCCAACGTCCTGACTTTC CASSMEVSGTVTSGANVLTF
- - TRBJ2-1 TRBV28 TGTGCCAGCAGTTTGACTAGACGGAATGAGCAGTTCTTC CASSLTRRNEQFF
- - TRBJ2-1 TRBV7-9 TGTGCCAGCAGCTTAGCGGCTTCCTTGGGAAATGAGCAGTTCTTC CASSLAASLGNEQFF
- - TRBJ1-4 TRBV2 TGTGCCACCTCCGTACAGGGCACAACTAATGAAAAACTGTTTTTT CATSVQGTTNEKLFF
- TRBD1 TRBJ2-7 TRBV28 TGTGCCAGCAGTGACACAGGGGGGCAGTACTTC CASSDTGGQYF
- TRBD1 TRBJ1-4 TRBV5-1 TGCGCCAGCCAAAAGGGGGACAGTGCATTCCCTTTTGAAAAACTGTTTTTT CASQKGDSAFPFEKLFF
- - TRBJ2-5 TRBV5-1 TGCGCCAGCACCCACCCCCTTGGAGAGACCCAGTACTTC CASTHPLGETQYF